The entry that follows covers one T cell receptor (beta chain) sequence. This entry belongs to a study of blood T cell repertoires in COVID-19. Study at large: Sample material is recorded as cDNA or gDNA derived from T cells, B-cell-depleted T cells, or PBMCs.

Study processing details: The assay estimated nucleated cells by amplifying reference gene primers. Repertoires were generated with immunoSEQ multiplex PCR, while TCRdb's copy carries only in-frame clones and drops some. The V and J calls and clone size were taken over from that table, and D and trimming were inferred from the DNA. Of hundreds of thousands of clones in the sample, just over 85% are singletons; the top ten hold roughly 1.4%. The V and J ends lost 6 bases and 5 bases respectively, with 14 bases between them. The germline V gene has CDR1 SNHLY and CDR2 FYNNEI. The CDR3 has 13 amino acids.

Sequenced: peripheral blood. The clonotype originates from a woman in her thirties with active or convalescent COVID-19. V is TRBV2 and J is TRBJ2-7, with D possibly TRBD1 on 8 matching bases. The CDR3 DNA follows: TGTGCCAGCAGCGGACAGGGAGGGAACGAGCAGTACTTC. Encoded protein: CASSGQGGNEQYF.